The 4 T cell receptor beta chains listed next were all sequenced from one sample in a study of blood T cell repertoires in COVID-19. TCRdb's copy holds only in-frame clones and misses some; the assay was immunoSEQ multiplex PCR. The sample has some 88,000 clones; more than 75% are singletons. Sequenced material: peripheral blood. The receptors derive from a woman in her sixties or seventies with acute or convalescent COVID-19.

The chain links TRBV5-1 to TRBJ1-5, with 7 bases fitting TRBD1. The V gene's germline CDR1 is SGHRS and CDR2 YFSETQ. This CDR3 spans 16 amino acids. Trimming removed 2 bases from V and 1 base from J; junction bases left unmatched: 6. CDR3 region: CASSFGTASSNQPQHF. CDR3 DNA: TGCGCCAGCAGCTTTGGGACAGCTTCGAGCAATCAGCCCCAGCATTTT.

The chain uses TRBV19 and TRBJ1-1; D ambiguous. V gave up 3 bases and J gave up 0 bases, with 14 bases separating them. The CDR3 contains 16 residues. Per the germline V gene, CDR1 is LNHDA and CDR2 is SQIVND (reference sequence). The chain's CDR3 is CASSINSIQLNTEAFF. CDR3 coding DNA: TGTGCCAGTAGTATCAATTCGATACAGTTGAACACTGAAGCTTTCTTT.

The CDR3 coding sequence is TGTGCCAGCAGCCCAGCTAGCCACCGGGAGCTGTTTTTT. Translation gives CASSPASHRELFF. The J gene is TRBJ2-2, the V gene TRBV5-4; D possibly corresponds to TRBD2 (5 bases). Looked up from germline, CDR1 is SGHNT and CDR2 is YYREEE (reference sequence). V lost 4 bases and J 9 bases, leaving 13 bases between the germline ends. The CDR3 extends over 13 amino acids.

The chain links TRBV5-6 to TRBJ2-1; the match to TRBD2 covers 10 bases. Germline lookup yields CDR1 SGHDT and CDR2 YYEEEE. The CDR3 consists of 15 residues. The ends lost 4 bases at V and 4 bases at J; junction bases unmatched: 5. The chain's CDR3 is CASSLTSGMYNEQFF. For the CDR3, the DNA is TGTGCCAGCAGCCTAACTAGCGGGATGTACAATGAGCAGTTCTTC.